The 9 T cell receptor beta chains in this list originate from one sample, sequenced in a study of vaccination and CD4 T cells after COVID-19. The treatment was: roughly 10-day PBMC culture with coronavirus spike peptide pools or control peptides (ViraFEST assay). These receptors have no identified antigens. CD4+ T cells that had been cultured provided DNA sequenced with the Oncomine TCR Beta short-read assay. TCRdb fed the PCR reads into MiXCR, producing one record per CDR3 protein. The profile covers roughly 14,000 distinct CDR3 sequences, with more than 40% appearing a single time and 14% taken by the ten largest. What was sequenced was CD4+ T cells from blood, cultured in vitro. All receptors come from a human donor who had recovered from COVID-19.

This clonotype was seen a handful of times. For the CDR3, the DNA is TGTGCCTGGAGTGCGGACTGGGAGACCCAGTACTTC. It encodes CAWSADWETQYF. V and J are TRBV30 and TRBJ2-5, with a tentative D call TRBD2 (5 bases). V lost 1 base to trimming and J lost 5 bases, with 8 bases between them. CDR1 is GTSNPN, CDR2 SVGIG, per germline (reference sequence). The CDR3 spans 12 residues.

The gene calls are TRBV16 and TRBJ1-5; D is unclear. The ends were cut back, 0 bases at V and 2 bases at J, with 8 bases in the middle. The germline V gene encodes CDR1 KGHSY and CDR2 FQNENV. This CDR3 is 15 amino acids long. This CDR3 is CASSQSSGRNQPQHF. The DNA of the CDR3 is TGTGCCAGCAGCCAATCATCAGGACGCAATCAGCCCCAGCATTTT.

The chain employs TRBV7-2 and TRBJ2-1, with D perhaps being TRBD1 or TRBD2 (5 bases each). Per the germline V gene, CDR1 is SGHTA and CDR2 is FQGNSA. V lost 3 bases and J 6 bases, leaving 9 bases between the germline ends. The CDR3 is made up of 13 amino acids. The CDR3: CASSLGTINEQFF. Here the CDR3 DNA reads TGTGCCAGCAGCTTGGGGACCATCAATGAGCAGTTCTTC. Looking up the rest from reference TRBV7-2 and TRBJ2-1 gives the full variable domain: GAGVSQSPSNKVTEKGKDVELRCDPISGHTALYWYRQSLGQGLEFLIYFQGNSAPDKSGLPSDRFSAERTGGSVSTLTIQRTQQEDSAVYLCASSLGTINEQFFGPGTRLTVL.

This clonotype came up a few times. The CDR3 nucleotides read TGTGCCAGCAGCTACGGGATCAGGGGTGGCACTGAAGCTTTCTTT. Protein product: CASSYGIRGGTEAFF. The chain is built from TRBV6-5 and TRBJ1-1; perhaps TRBD1 as D (6 bases). The CDR3 is made up of 15 amino acids. CDR1 is MNHEY, CDR2 SVGAGI, per germline. Trimming removed 6 bases at V and 4 bases at J, with 18 bases between.

V and J are TRBV6-2 or TRBV6-3 and TRBJ2-7; D gene unclear. Trimming took off 0 bases at V and 9 bases at J, with 9 bases between the two ends. The CDR3 consists of 12 residues. CDR1 MNHEY and CDR2 SVGEGT come from the germline V gene. In nucleotides, the CDR3 is TGTGCCAGCAGTTACTCGAGATTGGGGCAGTACTTC. Protein product: CASSYSRLGQYF.

V usage is TRBV20-1 and J usage is TRBJ1-1; TRBD1 aligns across 7 bases. Germline V lookup: CDR1 DFQATT, CDR2 SNEGSKA (reference sequence). The CDR3 is 14 residues long. V was pared by 1 base and J by 7 bases, with 9 bases of the junction left unmatched. The CDR3 sequence is CSARAGTVTIEAFF. The CDR3, as DNA: TGCAGTGCTAGAGCCGGGACAGTTACGATTGAAGCTTTCTTT.

This clonotype is a singleton in its sample. The chain carries TRBV20-1 and TRBJ2-1; 9 nucleotides match TRBD2. The germline V gene has CDR1 DFQATT and CDR2 SNEGSKA (reference sequence). The CDR3 has 13 residues. CDR3 bases: TGCGGAGGTAGCGGGGGTGGAAACAATGAGCAGTTCTTC. Its translation is CGGSGGGNNEQFF.

The chain recombines TRBV19 with TRBJ2-7; D may be TRBD1 or TRBD2 (5 bases each). The CDR3 extends over 12 amino acids. Germline-derived CDR1 and CDR2 are LNHDA and SQIVND (reference sequence). The V gene lost 10 bases and the J gene lost 6 bases, with 16 bases spanning the gap. The CDR3 nucleotides read TGTGCCAAAGGGACCCCCTTGGGCGAGCAGTACTTC. This encodes CAKGTPLGEQYF.

V gene TRBV19 combines with J gene TRBJ1-1; no definite D call. Germline loops: CDR1 LNHDA, CDR2 SQIVND (reference sequence). V lost 4 bases and J 5 bases, leaving 14 bases between the germline ends. The CDR3 is 14 amino acids. CDR3 DNA sequence: TGTGCCAGTAGTACCGGCAGGTTTTATACTGAAGCTTTCTTT. This sequence encodes CASSTGRFYTEAFF. The whole variable domain, remainder taken from reference TRBV19 and TRBJ1-1, is DGGITQSPKYLFRKEGQNVTLSCEQNLNHDAMYWYRQDPGQGLRLIYYSQIVNDFQKGDIAEGYSVSREKKESFPLTVTSAQKNPTAFYLCASSTGRFYTEAFFGQGTRLTVV.